The clone carrying this T cell receptor beta chain showed up just a few times. CDR3 length: 15 residues. Germline lookup yields CDR1 MNHEY and CDR2 SVGAGI. Trimming pared 6 bases from V and 0 bases from J, leaving 12 bases between. The data stem from a study of T-cell memory formation after mild COVID-19. TCRdb recomputed calls from the 5' RACE reads with MiXCR, one row per CDR3 protein. The sample records some 40,000 distinct CDR3 sequences, 6% to 8% being singletons. The sequenced sample consisted of PBMCs or a T cell subset sorted from them (not recorded which). The V and J genes are TRBV6-5 and TRBJ1-5; no firm D call. The TCR originated in a man aged 18-30 years who had mild COVID-19 (a few samples of this study predate the infection). Cell type and time point are not known. The CDR3 region is CASRAAVTSNQPQHF. CDR3 sequence (DNA): TGTGCCAGCAGGGCGGCCGTTACTAGCAATCAGCCCCAGCATTTT.